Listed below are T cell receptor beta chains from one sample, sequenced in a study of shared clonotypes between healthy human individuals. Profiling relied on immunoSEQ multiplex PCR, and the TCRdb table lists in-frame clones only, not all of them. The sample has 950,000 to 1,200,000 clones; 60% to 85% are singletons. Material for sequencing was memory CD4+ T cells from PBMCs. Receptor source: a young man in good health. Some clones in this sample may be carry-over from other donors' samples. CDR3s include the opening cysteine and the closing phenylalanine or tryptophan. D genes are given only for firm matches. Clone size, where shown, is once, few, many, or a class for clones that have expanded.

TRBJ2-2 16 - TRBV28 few CATNSQAFVGTGELFF TGTGCCACCAATTCTCAGGCTTTCGTGGGCACCGGGGAGCTGTTTTTT
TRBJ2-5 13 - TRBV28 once CASTRTAQETQYF TGTGCCAGCACCAGGACAGCCCAAGAGACCCAGTACTTC
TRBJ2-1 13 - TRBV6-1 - CASSEGSRTGQFF TGTGCCAGCAGTGAAGGTTCTCGAACAGGGCAGTTCTTC
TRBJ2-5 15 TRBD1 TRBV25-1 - CASSEPVTGGQTQYF TGTGCCAGCAGTGAACCGGTGACAGGGGGTCAGACCCAGTACTTC
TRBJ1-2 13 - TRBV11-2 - CASSFQGSYGYTF TGTGCCAGCAGCTTCCAGGGTAGCTATGGCTACACCTTC
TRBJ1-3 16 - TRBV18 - CASSPRNGDSGNTIYF TGTGCCAGCTCACCACGCAACGGGGACTCTGGAAACACCATATATTTT
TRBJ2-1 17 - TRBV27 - CASSLFSGTKDANEQFF TGTGCCAGCAGTTTATTTAGTGGGACAAAGGACGCCAATGAGCAGTTCTTC
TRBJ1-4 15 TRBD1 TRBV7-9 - CASTPGGQGVEKLFF TGTGCCAGCACCCCGGGGGGACAGGGGGTTGAAAAACTGTTTTTT
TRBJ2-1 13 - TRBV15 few CATSRARLDEQFF TGTGCCACCAGCAGAGCCCGCCTCGATGAGCAGTTCTTC
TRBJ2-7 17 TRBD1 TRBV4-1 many CASSPSRPGTGSYEQYF TGCGCCAGCAGCCCCTCCCGACCCGGGACAGGGTCCTACGAGCAGTACTTC
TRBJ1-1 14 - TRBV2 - CASKGRALGTEAFF TGTGCCAGCAAAGGGAGGGCGCTGGGGACTGAAGCTTTCTTT
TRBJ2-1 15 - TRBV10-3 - CAISPGQGGGNEQFF TGTGCCATCAGCCCGGGACAAGGGGGTGGGAATGAGCAGTTCTTC
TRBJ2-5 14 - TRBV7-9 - CASSRGGGAGTQYF TGTGCCAGCAGCCGTGGGGGCGGGGCGGGGACCCAGTACTTC
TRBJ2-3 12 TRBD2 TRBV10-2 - CASGRAADTQYF TGCGCCAGCGGGAGGGCCGCAGATACGCAGTATTTT
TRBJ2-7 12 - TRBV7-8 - CASSPEFAVQYF TGTGCCAGCAGCCCGGAATTTGCAGTGCAGTACTTC
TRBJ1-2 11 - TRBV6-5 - CASSYMGRSYF TGTGCCAGCAGTTACATGGGCAGGTCCTACTTC
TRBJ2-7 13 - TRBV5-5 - CASSWDGSYEQYF TGTGCCAGCAGTTGGGACGGATCCTACGAGCAGTACTTC
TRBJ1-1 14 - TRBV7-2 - CASSLVFGYTEAFF TGTGCCAGCAGCTTAGTGTTTGGGTACACTGAAGCTTTCTTT
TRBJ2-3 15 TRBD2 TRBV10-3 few CAISRAGGRTDTQYF TGTGCCATCAGTAGAGCGGGAGGGCGCACAGATACGCAGTATTTT
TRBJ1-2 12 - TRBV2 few CASTVANYGYTF TGTGCCAGCACTGTAGCTAACTATGGCTACACCTTC
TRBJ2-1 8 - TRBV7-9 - CASSRGFF TGTGCCAGCAGCCGGGGGTTCTTC
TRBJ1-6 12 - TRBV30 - CAWSWENSPLHF TGTGCCTGGAGTTGGGAGAATTCACCCCTCCACTTT
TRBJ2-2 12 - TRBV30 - CAWSVVPGELFF TGTGCCTGGAGTGTAGTCCCCGGGGAGCTGTTTTTT
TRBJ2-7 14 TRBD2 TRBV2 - CASITAGGNYEQYF TGTGCCAGCATAACAGCGGGGGGAAACTACGAGCAGTACTTC
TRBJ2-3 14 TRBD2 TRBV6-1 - CASREGRATDTQYF TGTGCCAGCAGAGAAGGGAGGGCCACAGATACGCAGTATTTT
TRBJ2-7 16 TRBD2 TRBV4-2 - CASSREGSGTGSEQYF TGTGCCAGCAGCCGAGAAGGTAGCGGGACTGGGTCCGAGCAGTACTTC
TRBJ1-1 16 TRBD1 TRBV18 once CASSTDRQGMGTEAFF TGTGCCAGCTCAACCGATAGACAGGGAATGGGCACTGAAGCTTTCTTT
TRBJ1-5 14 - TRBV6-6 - CASSSRQGNQPQHF TGTGCCAGCAGTTCCCGACAGGGCAATCAGCCCCAGCATTTT
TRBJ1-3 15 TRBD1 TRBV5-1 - CASSLEQGARGTIYF TGCGCCAGCAGCTTGGAGCAGGGGGCTCGGGGCACCATATATTTT
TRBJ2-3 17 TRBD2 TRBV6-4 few CASSDSRTSGSADTQYF TGTGCCAGCAGTGACTCGCGGACTAGCGGGAGTGCGGATACGCAGTATTTT
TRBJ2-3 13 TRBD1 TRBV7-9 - CASSSGGTTGQYF TGTGCCAGCAGCTCAGGGGGCACCACGGGGCAGTATTTT
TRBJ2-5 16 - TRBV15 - CATSRDYRELGETQYF TGTGCCACCAGCAGAGATTATCGGGAGCTGGGAGAGACCCAGTACTTC
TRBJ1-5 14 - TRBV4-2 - CASSQDRSNQPQHF TGTGCCAGCAGCCAAGATCGAAGCAATCAGCCCCAGCATTTT
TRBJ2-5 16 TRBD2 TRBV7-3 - CASSLLAGGPEETQYF TGTGCCAGCAGTTTGCTGGCGGGAGGGCCGGAGGAGACCCAGTACTTC
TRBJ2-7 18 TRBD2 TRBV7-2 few CASSHNSGLAGDSYEQYF TGTGCCAGCAGCCATAATAGCGGGCTAGCGGGGGACTCCTACGAGCAGTACTTC
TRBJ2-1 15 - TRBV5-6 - CASSLGGRLNNEQFF TGTGCCAGCAGCTTGGGAGGGAGGCTAAACAATGAGCAGTTCTTC
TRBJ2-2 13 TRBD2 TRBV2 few CASTYAGGGELFF TGTGCCAGCACCTATGCGGGAGGCGGGGAGCTGTTTTTT
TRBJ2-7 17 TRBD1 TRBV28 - CASSPRTGTLKGYEQYF TGTGCCAGCAGTCCAAGGACAGGAACCTTAAAGGGCTACGAGCAGTACTTC
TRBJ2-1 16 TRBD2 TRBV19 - CASSIRTSGRQGEQFF TGTGCCAGTAGTATACGGACTAGCGGGAGGCAGGGTGAGCAGTTCTTC
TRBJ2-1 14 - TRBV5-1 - CASSLESAYNEQFF TGCGCCAGCAGCTTGGAGAGCGCATACAATGAGCAGTTCTTC
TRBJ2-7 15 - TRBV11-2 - CASLGLGAGLDEQYF TGTGCCAGCCTGGGGCTGGGGGCTGGACTCGACGAGCAGTACTTC
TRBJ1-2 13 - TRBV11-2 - CASSLDQRGIKSF TGTGCCAGCAGCTTAGATCAGCGGGGTATTAAGTCCTTC
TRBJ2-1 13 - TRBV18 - CASSPSNLNEQFF TGTGCCAGCTCACCGAGTAATCTCAATGAGCAGTTCTTC
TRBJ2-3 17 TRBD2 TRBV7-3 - CASSEGASGTYTDTQYF TGTGCCAGCAGCGAAGGGGCTAGCGGGACCTACACAGATACGCAGTATTTT
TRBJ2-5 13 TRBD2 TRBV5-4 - CASSSGLQETQYF TGTGCCAGCAGCTCGGGACTACAAGAGACCCAGTACTTC
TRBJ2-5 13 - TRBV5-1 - CASSFGSMETQYF TGCGCCAGCAGCTTTGGGTCAATGGAGACCCAGTACTTC
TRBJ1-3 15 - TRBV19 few CASSMRGAGGNTIYF TGTGCCAGTAGTATGAGGGGAGCCGGGGGAAACACCATATATTTT
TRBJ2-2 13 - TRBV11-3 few CASSLGDPGELFF TGTGCCAGCAGCTTAGGCGATCCCGGGGAGCTGTTTTTT
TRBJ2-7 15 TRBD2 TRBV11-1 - CASSLLPGGPYEQYF TGTGCCAGCAGTCTTCTTCCGGGAGGGCCGTACGAGCAGTACTTC
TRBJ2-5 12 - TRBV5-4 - CASSPWSETQYF TGTGCCAGCAGCCCTTGGTCGGAGACCCAGTACTTC
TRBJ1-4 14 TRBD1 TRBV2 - CASSERGRNEKLFF TGTGCCAGCAGTGAAAGGGGGCGCAATGAAAAACTGTTTTTT
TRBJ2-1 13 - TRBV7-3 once CASLRTREDAQFF TGTGCCAGCCTAAGGACTCGAGAGGATGCGCAGTTCTTC
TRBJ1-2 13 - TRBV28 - CASSVNSNYGYTF TGTGCCAGCAGTGTTAACAGCAACTATGGCTACACCTTC